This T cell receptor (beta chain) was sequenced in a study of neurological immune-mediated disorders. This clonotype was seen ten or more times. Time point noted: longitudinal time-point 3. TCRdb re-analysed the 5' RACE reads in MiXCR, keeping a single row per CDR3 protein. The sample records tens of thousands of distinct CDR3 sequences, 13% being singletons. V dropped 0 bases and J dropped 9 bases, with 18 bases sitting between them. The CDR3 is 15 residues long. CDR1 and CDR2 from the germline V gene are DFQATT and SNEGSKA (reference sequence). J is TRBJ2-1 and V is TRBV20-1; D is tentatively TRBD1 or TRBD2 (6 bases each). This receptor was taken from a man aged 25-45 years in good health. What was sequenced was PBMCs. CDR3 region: CSAREGALAGFEQFF. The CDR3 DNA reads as TGCAGTGCTAGAGAGGGGGCTTTGGCGGGGTTTGAGCAGTTCTTC.